This entry lists 30 T cell receptor beta chains sequenced from one sample in a study of CD8 T cells in Susac syndrome. Reverse transcription of roughly 0.45 to 1 ug RNA used random hexamers. TCRdb reprocessed the immunoSEQ multiplex PCR reads with MiXCR, giving one entry per CDR3 protein. The repertoire holds hundreds of thousands of distinct CDR3 sequences, with 92% as singletons. Source material: CD8+ T cells from PBMCs. Receptors originate from a human donor with multiple sclerosis.

V is TRBV7-9 and J is TRBJ2-3, with 7 nucleotides matching TRBD1. The length of the CDR3 is 16 residues. The germline gives CDR1 SEHNR, CDR2 FQNEAQ (reference sequence). V trimming: 4 bases; J trimming: 3 bases; junction bases outside the gene matches: 10. The DNA for the CDR3 is TGTGCCAGCAGCTCACAACAGGGGTTTGATACAGATACGCAGTATTTT. Translated, it gives CASSSQQGFDTDTQYF.

The chain employs TRBV18 and TRBJ2-7, with 10 nucleotides matching TRBD2. V lost 6 bases to trimming and J lost 1 base; unmatched junction nucleotides: 24. Germline CDR1 reads KGHSH; CDR2 reads LQKENI. CDR3 size: 21 residues. The CDR3, as DNA: TGTGCCAGCTCTTCAGGGTTCGGAACTAGCGGGACTTGGGCTGCGTCCTACGAGCAGTACTTC. Translation: CASSSGFGTSGTWAASYEQYF.

V usage is TRBV2 and J usage is TRBJ1-1, with no clear D. From germline, CDR1 is SNHLY and CDR2 FYNNEI. The CDR3 has 15 amino acids. Between the trimmed V and J ends, which lost 4 bases and 3 bases, there was a span of 15 bases. CDR3 DNA: TGTGCCAGCAGTGGGCCACCGCGTGGTCACACTGAAGCTTTCTTT. This translates into CASSGPPRGHTEAFF.

The rearrangement uses TRBV7-2 and TRBJ2-2; D gene uncertain. The CDR3 has 14 amino acids. Germline V gene data show CDR1 as SGHTA and CDR2 as FQGNSA. With 0 bases removed from V and 6 bases from J, the gap between germline ends came to 8 bases. The CDR3 sequence is CASSLAGLSGELFF. The CDR3 DNA follows: TGTGCCAGCAGCTTAGCAGGGTTGTCCGGGGAGCTGTTTTTT.

The chain is built from TRBV7-8 and TRBJ1-1, with a tentative D call TRBD1 (5 bases). The CDR3 contains 14 residues. Between the trimmed V and J ends, which lost 5 bases and 5 bases, there was a span of 15 bases. The germline V gene encodes CDR1 SGHVS and CDR2 FQNEAQ. In nucleotides, the CDR3 is TGTGCCAGCAGCCCTACGCAGGGAGGAACTGAAGCTTTCTTT. It codes for CASSPTQGGTEAFF.

V usage is TRBV9 and J usage is TRBJ2-7; a weak D match, TRBD2 (6 bases). The ends were cut back, 4 bases at V and 7 bases at J, with 21 bases in the middle. The CDR3 spans 15 residues. Per the germline V gene, CDR1 is SGDLS and CDR2 is YYNGEE. The CDR3 DNA sequence: TGTGCCAGCAGCCCCACCACGAGCGGGCTATGGGAGCAGTACTTC. Translating gives CASSPTTSGLWEQYF.

The V call is TRBV10-3, the J call TRBJ2-2; possibly TRBD1 or TRBD2 for D (5 bases each). The CDR3 runs 16 residues. CDR1 ENHRY and CDR2 SYGVKD come from the germline V gene. Trimming left V 4 bases short and J 3 bases short, with 15 bases between. DNA of the CDR3: TGTGCCATCAGTGGTTTGGCGATGGGGGACACCGGGGAGCTGTTTTTT. Residues: CAISGLAMGDTGELFF.

V usage is TRBV13 and J usage is TRBJ2-1, with D perhaps given as TRBD1 or TRBD2 (5 bases each). V lost 0 bases and J lost 1, with 10 bases in between. Germline V lookup: CDR1 PRHDT, CDR2 FYEKMQ (reference sequence). The CDR3 consists of 16 residues. Here the CDR3 reads CASSLGTGPSYNEQFF. CDR3 sequence (DNA): TGTGCCAGCAGCTTAGGGACGGGGCCTTCCTACAATGAGCAGTTCTTC.

V gene TRBV6-5 combines with J gene TRBJ2-5; D is possibly TRBD2 (5 bases). Germline values: CDR1 MNHEY, CDR2 SVGAGI. The CDR3 spans 14 residues. Trimming took off 1 base at V and 3 bases at J, with 9 bases between the two ends. The CDR3 DNA follows: TGTGCCAGCAGTTACTATGGGGAGAAAGAGACCCAGTACTTC. Translated: CASSYYGEKETQYF.

The chain links TRBV9 to TRBJ1-1, with a tentative D call TRBD1 (5 bases). The V gene lost 3 bases and the J gene lost 1 base, with 19 bases spanning the gap. This CDR3 has 17 amino acids. CDR1 SGDLS and CDR2 YYNGEE come from the germline V gene. The CDR3: CASSAEGTLGPNTEAFF. DNA of the CDR3: TGTGCCAGCAGCGCCGAGGGGACCTTAGGCCCGAACACTGAAGCTTTCTTT.

The genes are TRBV2 and TRBJ2-7, with D possibly called TRBD1 or TRBD2 (5 bases each). The CDR3 loop spans 15 amino acids. Germline V gene sequence: CDR1 SNHLY, CDR2 FYNNEI. Trimming stripped 5 bases from V and 2 bases from J, with 16 bases between. In DNA form, the CDR3 reads TGTGCCAGCAGTTCCACGGGGCCCGCAGCCTACGAGCAGTACTTC. Amino acids: CASSSTGPAAYEQYF. The entire variable domain, with the rest obtained from reference TRBV2 and TRBJ2-7, is as follows: EPEVTQTPSHQVTQMGQEVILRCVPISNHLYFYWYRQILGQKVEFLVSFYNNEISEKSEIFDDQFSVERPDGSNFTLKIRSTKLEDSAMYFCASSSTGPAAYEQYFGPGTRLTVT.

The rearrangement links TRBV19 to TRBJ1-3, with 8 bases identical to TRBD1. Germline values: CDR1 LNHDA, CDR2 SQIVND (reference sequence). The CDR3 is 16 amino acids. The trim removed 6 bases at V and 0 bases at J, leaving 7 bases unmatched. DNA of the CDR3: TGTGCCAGTAGCCACGGACAGGGTCACTCTGGAAACACCATATATTTT. Protein: CASSHGQGHSGNTIYF.

This clonotype occurred once. This chain joins TRBV6-6 and TRBJ1-5, with 8 bases lining up with TRBD1. The CDR3 totals 16 residues. J lost 8 bases, V lost 2 bases, and 11 bases had no gene match. Per germline, CDR1 MNHNY and CDR2 SVGAGI (reference sequence). The CDR3: CASSYIRDRPLEPQHF. The CDR3 bases are TGTGCCAGCAGTTACATCCGGGACAGGCCTTTAGAGCCCCAGCATTTT.

The chain carries TRBV15 and TRBJ2-1, with D maybe TRBD1 (5 bases). V was shortened by 0 bases and J by 3 bases, with 9 bases between the two germline ends. CDR3 size: 15 residues. CDR1 is LNHNV, CDR2 YYDKDF, per germline (reference sequence). This CDR3 is CATSRDRGSYNEQFF. CDR3 coding DNA: TGTGCCACCAGCAGAGATAGGGGAAGCTACAATGAGCAGTTCTTC. Full variable domain (remainder filled in from reference TRBV15 and TRBJ2-1): DAMVIQNPRYQVTQFGKPVTLSCSQTLNHNVMYWYQQKSSQAPKLLFHYYDKDFNNEADTPDNFQSRRPNTSFCFLDIRSPGLGDTAMYLCATSRDRGSYNEQFFGPGTRLTVL.

The chain employs TRBV7-9 and TRBJ2-7; D is unclear. With 0 bases removed from V and 5 bases from J, the gap between germline ends came to 5 bases. Looked up from germline, CDR1 is SEHNR and CDR2 is FQNEAQ (reference sequence). This CDR3 has 12 residues. CDR3 nucleotide sequence: TGTGCCAGCAGCTTAGCGACGGACGAGCAGTACTTC. This sequence encodes CASSLATDEQYF.

The table lists this clonotype with a count of one. This chain uses TRBV11-2 with TRBJ1-1, with D perhaps TRBD1 (5 bases). The germline V gene has CDR1 SGHAT and CDR2 FQNNGV. V was pared by 5 bases and J by 7 bases, with 23 bases between. The CDR3 contains 16 residues. The CDR3, as DNA: TGTGCCAGCAGCCCATGGGGGAGACAGCCCCAGGGTGAAGCTTTCTTT. Its protein is CASSPWGRQPQGEAFF.

The rearrangement uses TRBV12-3 or TRBV12-4 and TRBJ2-3, with D tentatively TRBD1 (5 bases). With 4 bases removed from V and 2 bases from J, the gap between germline ends came to 10 bases. The CDR3 length is 14 residues. This CDR3 reads CASSSPRATDTQYF. In nucleotides, the CDR3 is TGTGCCAGCAGTTCCCCCAGGGCCACAGATACGCAGTATTTT.

The chain uses TRBV19 and TRBJ1-2, with 8 positions matching TRBD1. The CDR3 is made up of 12 amino acids. Per the germline V gene, CDR1 is LNHDA and CDR2 is SQIVND (reference sequence). V shed 8 bases and J 8 bases; nucleotides not matched to a gene: 7. CDR3 DNA sequence: TGTGCCAGTCCAGACAGGGGCGGAGGCTACACCTTC. It specifies CASPDRGGGYTF.

Only a few counts were recorded for this clonotype. The gene calls are TRBV4-2 and TRBJ1-1, with D hard to call. CDR1 and CDR2 (germline): LGHNA, YNFKEQ. This CDR3 comprises 15 residues. V lost 1 base, J lost 5 bases, and 14 bases lay in between. CDR3 sequence: CASSQGAYGRTEAFF. DNA of the CDR3: TGTGCCAGCAGCCAAGGGGCCTATGGTCGGACTGAAGCTTTCTTT.

This clonotype was observed a single time. This rearrangement joins TRBV27 to TRBJ1-2, with D possibly matching TRBD1 (5 bases). The CDR3 runs to 13 residues. Trimming shortened V by 6 bases and J by 8 bases, and 16 bases separated the two germline ends. Germline CDR1 and CDR2: MNHEY and SMNVEV (reference sequence). The CDR3 reads CASRETELYGYTF. The DNA for the CDR3 is TGTGCCAGCAGAGAGACAGAGCTATACGGCTACACCTTC.

The gene calls are TRBV27 and TRBJ1-5, with 10 bases that match TRBD1. The ends lost 5 bases at V and 5 bases at J; junction bases unmatched: 6. CDR1 and CDR2 (germline): MNHEY, SMNVEV (reference sequence). The CDR3 consists of 15 residues. This CDR3 reads CASSALTGGDQPQHF. CDR3 bases: TGTGCCAGCAGTGCCCTGACAGGGGGCGATCAGCCCCAGCATTTT.

The chain is built from TRBV2 and TRBJ1-5; D is perhaps TRBD1 (5 bases). Germline V gives CDR1 SNHLY, CDR2 FYNNEI. Trimming pared 3 bases from V and 8 bases from J, leaving 14 bases between. This CDR3 has 14 amino acids. CDR3 residues: CASSDPGPREPQHF. The CDR3, as DNA: TGTGCCAGCAGTGACCCAGGGCCAAGGGAGCCCCAGCATTTT.

V and J are TRBV11-2 and TRBJ2-5; the D is unclear. CDR3 length: 13 residues. Per germline, CDR1 SGHAT and CDR2 FQNNGV. V was clipped by 4 bases and J by 5 bases, with 11 bases between them. CDR3 in DNA: TGTGCCAGCAGCTCCACCACAGAGGAGACCCAGTACTTC. This gives the protein CASSSTTEETQYF.

This chain joins TRBV19 and TRBJ1-1, with unresolved D. Germline CDR1 reads LNHDA; CDR2 reads SQIVND (reference sequence). CDR3 length: 15 amino acids. V lost 1 base and J lost 0, with 9 bases in between. CDR3 region: CASSIAAAVNTEAFF. For the CDR3, the DNA is TGTGCCAGTAGTATAGCCGCAGCAGTGAACACTGAAGCTTTCTTT.

The rearrangement joins TRBV15 to TRBJ2-1, with TRBD1 as a possible D gene (5 bases). V dropped 0 bases and J dropped 8 bases, with 8 bases sitting between them. Germline assignment: CDR1 LNHNV and CDR2 YYDKDF (reference sequence). This CDR3 contains 13 residues. This CDR3 is CATSRERGDEQFF. CDR3 nucleotides: TGTGCCACCAGCAGAGAAAGGGGTGATGAGCAGTTCTTC. Together with reference TRBV15 and TRBJ2-1, the CDR3 gives the full variable domain: DAMVIQNPRYQVTQFGKPVTLSCSQTLNHNVMYWYQQKSSQAPKLLFHYYDKDFNNEADTPDNFQSRRPNTSFCFLDIRSPGLGDTAMYLCATSRERGDEQFFGPGTRLTVL.

The rearrangement links TRBV6-2 or TRBV6-3 to TRBJ1-1, with no clear D. The CDR3 totals 14 residues. V was clipped by 1 base and J by 2 bases, with 8 bases between them. Germline V gene sequence: CDR1 MNHEY, CDR2 SVGEGT. Here the CDR3 reads CASSYWPANTEAFF. In DNA, the CDR3 is TGTGCCAGCAGTTACTGGCCGGCTAACACTGAAGCTTTCTTT.

Concerning this clonotype: An end of the junction differs from the germline gene, which may be a read error. CDR3 sequence (DNA): TGTGCCAACAGTTTCCCGTTAGCGGGAGCCCCAAAAAACTCCTACAATGAGCAGTTCTTC. This encodes CANSFPLAGAPKNSYNEQFF. The genes are TRBV12-3 or TRBV12-4 and TRBJ2-1; the match to TRBD2 covers 9 bases. This CDR3 has 20 residues.

This clonotype has more than one count but fewer than ten. CDR3 loop: CASSLPDTQYF. CDR3 coding DNA: TGTGCCAGCAGCTTACCGGATACGCAGTATTTT. V usage is TRBV7-9 and J usage is TRBJ2-3, with unresolved D. V was cut by 2 bases and J by 6 bases, with 3 bases left in between. The germline V gene encodes CDR1 SEHNR and CDR2 FQNEAQ (reference sequence). This CDR3 region has 11 residues.

CDR3 residues: CASTGSDSYEQYF. The CDR3 DNA reads as TGTGCCAGCACCGGGTCGGACTCCTACGAGCAGTACTTC. The chain is built from TRBV28 and TRBJ2-7; D is ambiguous. V was shortened by 7 bases and J by 0 bases, with 10 bases between the two germline ends. Germline loops: CDR1 MDHEN, CDR2 SYDVKM. This CDR3 comprises 13 residues.

The chain has TRBV3-1 and TRBJ2-5; 12 nucleotides agree with TRBD2. Germline CDR1 is LGHDT and CDR2 is YNNKEL (reference sequence). CDR3 length equals 16 residues. The trim removed 3 bases at V and 5 bases at J, leaving 7 bases unmatched. The DNA for the CDR3 is TGTGCCAGCAGCCATCCTAGCGGGGGGGTCGGGGAGACCCAGTACTTC. It specifies CASSHPSGGVGETQYF.